Ten or more counts support the clone carrying this T cell receptor (beta chain). Its antigen is unknown. Researchers amplified the TCR beta CDR3 regions from RNA transcripts. Researchers ran a first-round RT-PCR on the TCR CDR3 using the HTBI primer set. MiXCR was run by TCRdb on the multiplex PCR reads, yielding one entry per CDR3 protein. The data contain 500,000 to 700,000 distinct CDR3 sequences, roughly 17% of them singletons. This sample stems from a study of T cells in Graves' hyperthyroidism and ophthalmopathy. Study-wide background: Peripheral blood specimens were obtained at initial diagnosis, prior to any treatment.

General study points: Before onset, ophthalmopathy was predicted by the model a median about six months earlier.

J was trimmed by 4 bases and V by 4 bases; bases with no gene match: 8. In germline, CDR1 is SGHRS, CDR2 YFSETQ. The CDR3 is made up of 16 amino acids. Diagnosis of hyperthyroidism was new in patients aged 18 to 65, and its duration was under 2 months. Patients showing uncontrolled infection, other autoimmune disease, pregnancy or lactation were ineligible. The TCR comes from a woman between 18 and 30 years old with Graves' hyperthyroidism. This chain links TRBV5-1 with TRBJ2-3; 11 bases align to TRBD2. Source material: blood. CDR3 sequence (DNA): TGCGCCAGCAGCCCGCTAGCGGGGGGTGTCGCAGATACGCAGTATTTT. Translation: CASSPLAGGVADTQYF.